This entry concerns a single TCR beta chain. The data belong to a study of technical replicates of blood from a few donors. V was clipped by 0 bases and J by 9 bases; unmatched bases: 8. The length of the CDR3 is 16 residues. Germline loops: CDR1 LNHNV, CDR2 YYDKDF (reference sequence). Using immunoSEQ multiplex PCR, the repertoire was profiled, and TCRdb retains in-frame clones only, with some absent. In the table there are 95,000 to 100,000 clones, under 96% of which are singletons. This sequence originates from a human donor in good health. This chain joins TRBV15 and TRBJ2-2, with TRBD1 matching over 9 bases. The source material was T cells isolated from PBMCs. CDR3 protein: CATSRERTGGLWELFF. The DNA of the CDR3 is TGTGCCACCAGCAGAGAACGAACAGGGGGCCTATGGGAGCTGTTTTTT.